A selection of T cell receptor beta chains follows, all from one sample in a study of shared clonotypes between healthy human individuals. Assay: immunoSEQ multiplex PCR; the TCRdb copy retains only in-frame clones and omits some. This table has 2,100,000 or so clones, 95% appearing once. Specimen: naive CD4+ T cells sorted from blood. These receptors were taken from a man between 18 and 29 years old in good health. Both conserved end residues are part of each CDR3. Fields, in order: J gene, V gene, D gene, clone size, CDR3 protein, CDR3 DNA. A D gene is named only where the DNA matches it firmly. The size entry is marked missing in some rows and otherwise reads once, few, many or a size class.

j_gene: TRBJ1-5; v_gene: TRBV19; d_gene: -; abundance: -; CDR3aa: CASTGYSNQPQHF; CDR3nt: TGTGCCAGTACGGGGTATAGCAATCAGCCCCAGCATTTT
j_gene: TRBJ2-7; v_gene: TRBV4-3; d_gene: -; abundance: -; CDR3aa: CASSQNYRNQYEQYF; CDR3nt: TGCGCCAGCAGCCAGAATTACAGGAACCAATACGAGCAGTACTTC
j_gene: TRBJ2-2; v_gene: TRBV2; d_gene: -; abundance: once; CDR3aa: CASSEEAAKNTGELFF; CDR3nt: TGTGCCAGCAGTGAAGAGGCAGCGAAGAACACCGGGGAGCTGTTTTTT
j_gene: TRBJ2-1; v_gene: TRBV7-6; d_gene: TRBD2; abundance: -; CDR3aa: CASSHLAGVSYNEQFF; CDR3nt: TGTGCCAGCAGCCACCTAGCGGGGGTCTCCTACAATGAGCAGTTCTTC
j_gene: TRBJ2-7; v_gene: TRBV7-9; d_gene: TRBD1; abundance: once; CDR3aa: CASSRQGTAYEQYF; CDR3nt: TGTGCCAGCAGCAGACAGGGGACAGCTTACGAGCAGTACTTC
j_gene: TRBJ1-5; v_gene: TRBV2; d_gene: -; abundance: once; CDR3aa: CASSEAGGPQHF; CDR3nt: TGTGCCAGCAGTGAGGCCGGGGGGCCCCAGCATTTT
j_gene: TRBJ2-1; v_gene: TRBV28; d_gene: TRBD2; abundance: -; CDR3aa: CASKLAGVRNEQFF; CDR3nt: TGTGCCAGTAAACTAGCGGGGGTAAGGAATGAGCAGTTCTTC
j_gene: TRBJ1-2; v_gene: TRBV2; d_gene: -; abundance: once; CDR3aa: CASKVQGTSPYGYTF; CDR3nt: TGTGCCAGCAAGGTCCAGGGGACGAGCCCCTATGGCTACACCTTC
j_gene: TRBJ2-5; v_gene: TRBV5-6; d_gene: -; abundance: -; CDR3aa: CASSSWEELGTQYF; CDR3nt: TGTGCCAGCAGCTCTTGGGAGGAGCTTGGGACCCAGTACTTC
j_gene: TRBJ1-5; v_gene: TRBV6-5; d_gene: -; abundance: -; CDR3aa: CASSYSSSNQPQHF; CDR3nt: TGTGCCAGCAGTTACTCATCTAGCAATCAGCCCCAGCATTTT
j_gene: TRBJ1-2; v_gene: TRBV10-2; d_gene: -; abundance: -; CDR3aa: CASSISSAPYGYTF; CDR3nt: TGCGCCAGCAGTATCTCCTCGGCCCCCTATGGCTACACCTTC
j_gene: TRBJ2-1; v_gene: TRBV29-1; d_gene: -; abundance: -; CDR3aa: CSVQYPREQFF; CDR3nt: TGCAGCGTCCAGTACCCTAGGGAGCAGTTCTTC
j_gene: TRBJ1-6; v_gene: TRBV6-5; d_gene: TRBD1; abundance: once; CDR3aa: CARSQGAVHSPLHF; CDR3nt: TGTGCCAGGTCCCAGGGGGCGGTTCATTCACCCCTCCACTTT
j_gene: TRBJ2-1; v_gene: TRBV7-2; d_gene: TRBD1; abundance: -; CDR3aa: CASSLFGQGTGNEQFF; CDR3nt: TGTGCCAGCAGCTTATTCGGCCAGGGGACAGGGAATGAGCAGTTCTTC
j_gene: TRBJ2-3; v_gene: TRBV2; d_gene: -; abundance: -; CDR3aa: CASRTVSTDTQYF; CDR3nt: TGTGCCAGCAGGACAGTGAGCACAGATACGCAGTATTTT
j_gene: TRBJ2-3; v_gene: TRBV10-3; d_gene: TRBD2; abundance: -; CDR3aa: CATQPALTSGLATDTQYF; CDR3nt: TGTGCCACCCAGCCGGCATTGACTAGCGGCCTGGCGACAGATACGCAGTATTTT
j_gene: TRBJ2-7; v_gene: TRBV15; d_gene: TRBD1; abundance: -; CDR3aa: CATSSGQHDEQYF; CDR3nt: TGTGCCACCAGCTCGGGACAGCACGACGAGCAGTACTTC
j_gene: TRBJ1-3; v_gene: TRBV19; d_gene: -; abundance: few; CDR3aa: CASSIIHSGNTIYF; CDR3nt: TGTGCCAGTAGTATAATCCATTCTGGAAACACCATATATTTT
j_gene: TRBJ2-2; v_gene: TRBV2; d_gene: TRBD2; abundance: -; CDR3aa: CASGGTSGTGELFF; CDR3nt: TGTGCCAGCGGGGGGACTAGCGGGACCGGGGAGCTGTTTTTT
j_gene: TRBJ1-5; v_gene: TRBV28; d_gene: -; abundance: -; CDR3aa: CASSFLSPAGTQKPQHF; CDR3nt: TGTGCCAGCAGTTTTCTCTCCCCGGCCGGAACACAGAAGCCCCAGCATTTT
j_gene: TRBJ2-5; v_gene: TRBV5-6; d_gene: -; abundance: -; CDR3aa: CASSLGTEWGTQYF; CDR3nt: TGTGCCAGCAGCCTGGGGACGGAGTGGGGGACCCAGTACTTC
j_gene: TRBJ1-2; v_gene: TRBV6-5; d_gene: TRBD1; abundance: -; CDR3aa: CASSSRTGLGYTF; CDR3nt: TGTGCCAGCAGTTCCCGGACAGGGCTTGGCTACACCTTC
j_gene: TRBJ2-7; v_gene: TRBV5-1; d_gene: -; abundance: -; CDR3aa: CASSLGGPGNEQYF; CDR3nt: TGCGCCAGCAGCCTGGGAGGCCCCGGCAACGAGCAGTACTTC
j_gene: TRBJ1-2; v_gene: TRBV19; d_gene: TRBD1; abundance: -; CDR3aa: CASSPQDRANYGYTF; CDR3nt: TGTGCCAGTAGTCCACAGGACAGGGCCAACTATGGCTACACCTTC
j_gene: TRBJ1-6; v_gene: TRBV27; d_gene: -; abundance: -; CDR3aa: CASSLDSTGVSPLHF; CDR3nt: TGTGCCAGCAGTTTAGATAGCACAGGAGTTTCACCCCTCCACTTT
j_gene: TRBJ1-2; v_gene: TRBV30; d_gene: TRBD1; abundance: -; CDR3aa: CARGGQGGYGYTF; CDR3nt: TGTGCCCGGGGCGGACAGGGCGGCTATGGCTACACCTTC
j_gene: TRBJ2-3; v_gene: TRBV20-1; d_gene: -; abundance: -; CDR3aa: CSARRDTQYF; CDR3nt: TGCAGTGCTAGGCGTGATACGCAGTATTTT
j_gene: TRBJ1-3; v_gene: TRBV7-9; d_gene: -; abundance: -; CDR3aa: CASREAATGNTIYF; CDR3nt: TGTGCCAGCAGGGAAGCAGCGACTGGAAACACCATATATTTT
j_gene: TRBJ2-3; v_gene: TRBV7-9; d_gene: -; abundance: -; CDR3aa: CASSLAKGTAPSTDTQYF; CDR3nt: TGTGCCAGCAGCTTAGCCAAGGGAACAGCCCCTAGCACAGATACGCAGTATTTT
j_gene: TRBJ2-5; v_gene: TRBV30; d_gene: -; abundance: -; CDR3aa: CAWSVQFGEQYF; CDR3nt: TGTGCCTGGAGTGTACAATTTGGGGAGCAGTACTTC
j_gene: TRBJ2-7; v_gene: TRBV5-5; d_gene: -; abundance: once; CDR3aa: CASSLARYEQYF; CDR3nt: TGTGCCAGCAGCTTGGCGAGATACGAGCAGTACTTC
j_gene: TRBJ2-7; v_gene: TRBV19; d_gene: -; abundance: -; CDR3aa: CASSIDVGRSYEQYF; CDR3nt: TGTGCCAGTAGTATCGATGTGGGCCGCTCCTACGAGCAGTACTTC
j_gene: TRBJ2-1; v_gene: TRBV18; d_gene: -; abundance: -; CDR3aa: CASSPQSGFGWGNEQFF; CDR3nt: TGTGCCAGCTCGCCTCAATCCGGGTTCGGATGGGGTAATGAGCAGTTCTTC
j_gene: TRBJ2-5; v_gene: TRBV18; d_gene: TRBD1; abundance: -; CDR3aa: CASSTGNRGESETQYF; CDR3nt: TGTGCCAGCTCAACGGGAAACAGGGGGGAGTCAGAGACCCAGTACTTC
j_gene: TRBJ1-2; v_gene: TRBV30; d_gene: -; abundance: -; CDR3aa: CAWNRDMYGYTF; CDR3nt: TGTGCCTGGAACCGGGACATGTATGGCTACACCTTC
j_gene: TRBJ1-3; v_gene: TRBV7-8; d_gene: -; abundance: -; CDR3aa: CASSLRQFSGSGNTIYF; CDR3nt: TGTGCCAGCAGCCTACGACAGTTTAGCGGGTCTGGAAACACCATATATTTT
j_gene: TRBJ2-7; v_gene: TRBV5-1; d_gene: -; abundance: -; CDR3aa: CASSLLTDSTSWQYF; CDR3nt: TGCGCCAGCAGCTTGTTGACAGACTCTACGAGTTGGCAGTACTTC
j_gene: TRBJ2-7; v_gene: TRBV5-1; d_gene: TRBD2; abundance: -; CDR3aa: CASSRLADSYEQYF; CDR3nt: TGCGCCAGCAGCCGACTAGCGGATTCCTACGAGCAGTACTTC
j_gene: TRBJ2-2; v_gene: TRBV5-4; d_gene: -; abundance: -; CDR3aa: CASSLLRGQRINTGELFF; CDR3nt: TGTGCCAGCAGCTTACTTCGGGGTCAGCGGATAAACACCGGGGAGCTGTTTTTT
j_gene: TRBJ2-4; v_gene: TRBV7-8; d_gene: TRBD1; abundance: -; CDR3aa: CASSALTGSKNIQYF; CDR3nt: TGTGCCAGCAGCGCCCTGACAGGGTCCAAAAACATTCAGTACTTC
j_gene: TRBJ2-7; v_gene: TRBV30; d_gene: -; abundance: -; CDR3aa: CAWSAGRLSGEQYF; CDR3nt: TGTGCCTGGAGTGCGGGGAGGCTCTCAGGCGAGCAGTACTTC
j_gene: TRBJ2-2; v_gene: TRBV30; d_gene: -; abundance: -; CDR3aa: CAWSEISVANTGELFF; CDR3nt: TGTGCCTGGAGTGAGATATCAGTTGCGAACACCGGGGAGCTGTTTTTT